Below are 14 T cell receptor beta chains sequenced from a single sample in a study of blood T cell repertoires in COVID-19. Clones were read by immunoSEQ multiplex PCR, and TCRdb kept only the in-frame ones, dropping some. Of about 170,000 clones in the sample, around 84% are singletons; the top ten hold approximately 3%. The source material was peripheral blood. The receptors come from a human donor with acute or convalescent COVID-19. The donor label of this sample is uncertain.

This rearrangement joins TRBV5-4 to TRBJ2-2; 7 bases are shared with TRBD1. The CDR3 runs to 14 residues. Germline V gene sequence: CDR1 SGHNT, CDR2 YYREEE (reference sequence). Trimming at V came to 2 bases and at J to 4 bases, leaving 2 bases not matched to a gene. The CDR3 DNA is TGTGCCAGCAGCTTTAACAGGGGCACCGGGGAGCTGTTTTTT. Protein: CASSFNRGTGELFF. Supplemented by reference TRBV5-4 and TRBJ2-2, the full variable domain reads ETGVTQSPTHLIKTRGQQVTLRCSSQSGHNTVSWYQQALGQGPQFIFQYYREEENGRGNFPPRFSGLQFPNYSSELNVNALELDDSALYLCASSFNRGTGELFFGEGSRLTVL.

The V gene is TRBV7-2, the J gene TRBJ2-1, with D perhaps TRBD2 (5 bases). Trimming left V 5 bases short and J 0 bases short, with 23 bases between. This CDR3 is built from 19 residues. Germline loops: CDR1 SGHTA, CDR2 FQGNSA. In DNA form, the CDR3 reads TGTGCCAGCAGCCCCATACACCGGGATCTCCCCACCTCCTACAATGAGCAGTTCTTC. The encoded protein is CASSPIHRDLPTSYNEQFF.

V and J are TRBV2 and TRBJ1-2; D gene ambiguous. Germline values: CDR1 SNHLY, CDR2 FYNNEI. This CDR3 region has 14 residues. Trimming shortened V by 2 bases and J by 4 bases, and 11 bases separated the two germline ends. The CDR3 DNA is TGTGCCAGCAGTGAATTCGTAACAGCCTATGGCTACACCTTC. Amino acid sequence: CASSEFVTAYGYTF.

The chain carries TRBV7-2 and TRBJ2-2, with TRBD2 as a possible D gene (6 bases). Germline CDR1 is SGHTA and CDR2 is FQGNSA. This CDR3 contains 15 residues. Trimming took off 6 bases at V and 0 bases at J, with 11 bases between the two ends. The CDR3 coding sequence is TGTGCCAGCAGGCCTCCGGGGGCGAACACCGGGGAGCTGTTTTTT. This sequence encodes CASRPPGANTGELFF.

This clone was counted once. The chain joins TRBV5-1 to TRBJ2-2; a possible D gene is TRBD1 (6 bases). CDR1 is SGHRS, CDR2 YFSETQ, per germline. This CDR3 has 15 residues. V lost 0 bases, J lost 2 bases, and 8 bases lay in between. This chain's CDR3 is CASSLDRANTGELFF. The CDR3 nucleotides read TGCGCCAGCAGCTTGGACAGGGCAAACACCGGGGAGCTGTTTTTT.

The chain links TRBV4-3 to TRBJ1-3; no firm D call. The CDR3 is 15 residues long. Germline CDR1 LGHNA, CDR2 YSLEER. V gave up 2 bases and J gave up 2 bases, with 10 bases separating them. This CDR3 reads CASSQSSGTGNTIYF. The CDR3, as DNA: TGCGCCAGCAGCCAATCGTCCGGGACTGGAAACACCATATATTTT.

The chain combines TRBV19 with TRBJ1-5, with 12 bases aligning to TRBD1. The germline gives CDR1 LNHDA, CDR2 SQIVND (reference sequence). After removal of 8 bases from V and 7 bases from J, the junction contained 12 bases not matched to a gene. The CDR3 contains 16 residues. The CDR3 reads CASSTTGTGGAQPQHF. The CDR3 DNA reads as TGTGCCAGTTCGACAACCGGGACAGGGGGCGCCCAGCCCCAGCATTTT.

The chain joins TRBV11-3 to TRBJ1-4, with D unclear. Trimming took off 5 bases at V and 8 bases at J, with 6 bases between the two ends. The CDR3 runs to 11 residues. CDR1 is SGHNT and CDR2 is YENEEA in the germline V gene. The CDR3: CASSVEEKLFF. The DNA of the CDR3 is TGTGCCAGCAGCGTCGAGGAAAAACTGTTTTTT.

The chain uses TRBV2 and TRBJ1-2; 8 bases match TRBD1. Germline-derived CDR1 and CDR2 are SNHLY and FYNNEI. The CDR3 extends over 13 amino acids. The V segment lost 6 bases and the J segment 3 bases; nucleotides outside the gene matches: 3. CDR3 protein: CASRQGGDYGYTF. The CDR3 DNA reads as TGTGCCAGCAGACAGGGGGGGGACTATGGCTACACCTTC.

The chain links TRBV18 to TRBJ1-6, with a weak D call TRBD1 (6 bases). The germline CDR1 and CDR2 sequences are KGHSH and LQKENI. V lost 2 bases, J lost 7 bases, and 12 bases lay in between. This CDR3 region has 15 residues. DNA of the CDR3: TGTGCCAGCTCACCAGAGACAGGATCAAATTCACCCCTCCACTTT. Translating gives CASSPETGSNSPLHF.

The chain is built from TRBV27 and TRBJ1-2, with D tentatively TRBD1 (6 bases). V was trimmed by 6 bases and J by 8 bases, leaving 16 bases between them. The CDR3 contains 13 residues. The germline gives CDR1 MNHEY, CDR2 SMNVEV (reference sequence). This CDR3 is CASSRRSGEGYTF. The CDR3 coding sequence is TGTGCCAGCAGCCGGAGGTCAGGGGAGGGCTACACCTTC.

This clone was observed a few times. The V and J genes are TRBV19 and TRBJ1-6, with D possibly matching TRBD1 (6 bases). Per the germline V gene, CDR1 is LNHDA and CDR2 is SQIVND (reference sequence). This CDR3 contains 13 residues. With 3 bases removed from V and 8 bases from J, the gap between germline ends came to 8 bases. In nucleotides, the CDR3 is TGTGCCAGTAGTATCTACAGGGATTCACCCCTCCACTTT. It codes for CASSIYRDSPLHF.

This chain links TRBV19 with TRBJ1-2; possibly TRBD1 for D (6 bases). V was pared by 5 bases and J by 3 bases, with 16 bases between. This CDR3 is 15 amino acids long. Looked up from germline, CDR1 is LNHDA and CDR2 is SQIVND (reference sequence). CDR3 loop: CASSARDKGYYGYTF. CDR3 nucleotides: TGTGCCAGTAGTGCCCGGGACAAGGGATACTATGGCTACACCTTC.

The chain couples TRBV19 to TRBJ1-2, with 10 bases lining up with TRBD1. In germline, CDR1 is LNHDA, CDR2 SQIVND (reference sequence). The CDR3 has 15 residues. Trimming took 10 bases from V and 8 from J; bases not matched to a gene: 16. The CDR3 DNA sequence: TGTGCCACCAGGGACAGGGGAGCTTTGTCAAAAGGCTACACCTTC. As protein: CATRDRGALSKGYTF. The full variable domain, in which reference TRBV19 and TRBJ1-2 provide the parts outside the CDR3, is DGGITQSPKYLFRKEGQNVTLSCEQNLNHDAMYWYRQDPGQGLRLIYYSQIVNDFQKGDIAEGYSVSREKKESFPLTVTSAQKNPTAFYLCATRDRGALSKGYTFGSGTRLTVV.